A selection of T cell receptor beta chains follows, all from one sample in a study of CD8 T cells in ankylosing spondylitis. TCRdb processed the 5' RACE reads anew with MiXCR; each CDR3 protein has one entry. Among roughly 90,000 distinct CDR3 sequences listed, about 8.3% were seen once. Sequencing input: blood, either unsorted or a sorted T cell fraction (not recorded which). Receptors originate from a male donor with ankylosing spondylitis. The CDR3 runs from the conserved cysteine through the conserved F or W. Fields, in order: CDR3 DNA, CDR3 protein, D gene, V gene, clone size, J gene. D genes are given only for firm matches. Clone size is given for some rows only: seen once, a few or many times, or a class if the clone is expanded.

TGTGCCAGCAGCTTAGGACAGGGGGCGCGCAATGAGCAGTTCTTC	CASSLGQGARNEQFF	TRBD1	TRBV7-9	many	TRBJ2-1
TGTGCCAGCATCCTGGGGACAGGGGTCCACGAGCAGTACTTC	CASILGTGVHEQYF	TRBD1	TRBV7-8	.	TRBJ2-7
TGTGCCAGCAGAACCGGGGTCTACAATGAGCAGTTCTTC	CASRTGVYNEQFF	.	TRBV27	.	TRBJ2-1
TGTGCCAGCAAGCTGGGCCGTTACGAAATCACCGGGGAGCTGTTTTTT	CASKLGRYEITGELFF	.	TRBV5-6	many	TRBJ2-2
TGTGCCAGTAGTATCATCAGGGTTGACAATCAGCCCCAGCATTTT	CASSIIRVDNQPQHF	.	TRBV19	few	TRBJ1-5
TGTGCCAGCTCGTCGACTAGCGGGAAGTCCTACAATGAGCAGTTCTTC	CASSSTSGKSYNEQFF	TRBD2	TRBV18	few	TRBJ2-1
TGCGCCAGCAGCTTGTACCAGCACGAGCAGTACTTC	CASSLYQHEQYF	.	TRBV5-1	.	TRBJ2-7
TGTGCCAGCAGCCTCCTCCCCGGAGGTAATGAGCAGTTCTTC	CASSLLPGGNEQFF	.	TRBV11-2	many	TRBJ2-1
TGTGCCAGCAGTTACGCCGCCCTCTCTGGAAACACCATATATTTT	CASSYAALSGNTIYF	.	TRBV6-5	many	TRBJ1-3
TGCAGCGTCGAAGGGGATCCCCAGTATACGCAGTATTTT	CSVEGDPQYTQYF	.	TRBV29-1	many	TRBJ2-3
TGTGCCAGCAGCCAAGGCGACCCGGGAGCCGCCTACAATGAGCAGTTCTTC	CASSQGDPGAAYNEQFF	.	TRBV4-2	.	TRBJ2-1
TGTGCCAGCAGGGGGACAGGGAGGACTGAAGCTTTCTTT	CASRGTGRTEAFF	TRBD1	TRBV2	.	TRBJ1-1
TGTGCCAGCAGCCAAACAGGGCCCAACAATGAGCAGTTCTTC	CASSQTGPNNEQFF	.	TRBV7-9	.	TRBJ2-1
TGTGCCAGCAGCTCGACAGGGCCCAATCAGCCCCAGCATTTT	CASSSTGPNQPQHF	TRBD1	TRBV7-9	many	TRBJ1-5
TGCAGCGTTGAAGATGGGGCTTTTCTCAATGAGCAGTTCTTC	CSVEDGAFLNEQFF	.	TRBV29-1	.	TRBJ2-1
TGTGCCAGCAGTGAAGAACAGGGGCAGGGAGAGACCCAGTACTTC	CASSEEQGQGETQYF	TRBD1	TRBV6-1	few	TRBJ2-5
TGTGCCAGCAGATGGGGGACTGAAGCTTTCTTT	CASRWGTEAFF	.	TRBV7-9	few	TRBJ1-1
TGTGCCAGCAGTTCGGACAGGACTGAAGCTTTCTTT	CASSSDRTEAFF	TRBD1	TRBV12-3/TRBV12-4	many	TRBJ1-1
TGCAGCGTAACCGGGACAGGGGGCTCGTACAATGAGCAGTTCTTC	CSVTGTGGSYNEQFF	TRBD1	TRBV29-1	many	TRBJ2-1
TGCAGTGCTAGAGCTAATAGCAATCAGCCCCAGCATTTT	CSARANSNQPQHF	.	TRBV20-1	.	TRBJ1-5
TGTGCCAGCAGCTTAGAGGGGGGGCTAGCGGGTTTCACAGATACGCAGTATTTT	CASSLEGGLAGFTDTQYF	TRBD2	TRBV11-2	few	TRBJ2-3
TGTGCCAGCATCGCACGGGACGCCCGGAGGGGGAATGAGCAGTTCTTC	CASIARDARRGNEQFF	.	TRBV28	few	TRBJ2-1
TGCAGTGCTAGGGACTCCCCCTACGAGCAGTACTTC	CSARDSPYEQYF	.	TRBV20-1	.	TRBJ2-7
TGTGCCAGCAGCCAGGAGGGGGAGGGGTACAATGAGCAGTTCTTC	CASSQEGEGYNEQFF	.	TRBV11-3	few	TRBJ2-1
TGTGCCAGCGTGGGGGGTAGTGAAAAACTGTTTTTT	CASVGGSEKLFF	.	TRBV7-9	few	TRBJ1-4
TGTGCCAGCAGAAGACAGGGGTACAATGAGCAGTTCTTC	CASRRQGYNEQFF	TRBD1	TRBV2	many	TRBJ2-1
TGCAGTGCTAGAGATCTGGATGGGGGCGGGGGCGATGTCACTGAAGCTTTCTTT	CSARDLDGGGGDVTEAFF	.	TRBV20-1	.	TRBJ1-1
TGCAGCGCCGAGGGGCTTGGGGCTGAAGCTTTCTTT	CSAEGLGAEAFF	.	TRBV29-1	many	TRBJ1-1
TGTGCCAGCAGCCCCGGGACTAGCGGGAGAATCAACGAGCAGTACTTC	CASSPGTSGRINEQYF	TRBD2	TRBV7-6	.	TRBJ2-7
TGTGCCAGCAGTTTGTGGAGGGGAGGCAATCAGCCCCAGCATTTT	CASSLWRGGNQPQHF	.	TRBV27	many	TRBJ1-5
TGTGCCAGCAGCCCCTCTGACAGGGGAGGCGAAAAACTGTTTTTT	CASSPSDRGGEKLFF	TRBD1	TRBV7-9	.	TRBJ1-4
TGTGCCAGTAGTATCACAGATACGCAGTATTTT	CASSITDTQYF	.	TRBV19	many	TRBJ2-3
TGTGCCAGCAGTCCCGTCGGCGGGAAAGAGACCCAGTACTTC	CASSPVGGKETQYF	.	TRBV27	.	TRBJ2-5
TGCAGCGTTGATCGGGAGGGCTATGGCTACACCTTC	CSVDREGYGYTF	.	TRBV29-1	many	TRBJ1-2
TGTGCCAGCAGTGGAGGGGGGTATGGCTACACCTTC	CASSGGGYGYTF	.	TRBV2	.	TRBJ1-2
TGTGCCAGCAGCCCTATACCAAGCGGGGGTAGCACAGATACGCAGTATTTT	CASSPIPSGGSTDTQYF	TRBD2	TRBV6-1	many	TRBJ2-3
TGTGCCAGCAGCTTATCGGCGGGAGTGGGCGCAGATACGCAGTATTTT	CASSLSAGVGADTQYF	TRBD2	TRBV7-6	few	TRBJ2-3
TGCGCCAGCAGCTTGGCCTTGGACAGGCCCCTCTCTGGGGCCAACGTCCTGACTTTC	CASSLALDRPLSGANVLTF	TRBD1	TRBV5-1	many	TRBJ2-6
TGTGCCACCAGCAGAGATCGGGGCGCTGTCTATGGCTACACCTTC	CATSRDRGAVYGYTF	.	TRBV15	many	TRBJ1-2
TGTGCCAGCACCCTTTTCGGGAGCGCAGATACGCAGTATTTT	CASTLFGSADTQYF	.	TRBV5-5	.	TRBJ2-3
TGTGCCAGCAGTACTCCCAAGGGGGTTCTCTCCTACAATGAGCAGTTCTTC	CASSTPKGVLSYNEQFF	.	TRBV6-4	many	TRBJ2-1
TGTGCCAGCAGTTTCGGGACAGGCCCACAGGGAGATGGCTACACCTTC	CASSFGTGPQGDGYTF	TRBD1	TRBV27	.	TRBJ1-2
TGTGCCAGCAGCGACTGGACCCTTAGCTCTGGGGCCAACGTCCTGACTTTC	CASSDWTLSSGANVLTF	.	TRBV25-1	.	TRBJ2-6
TGTGCCAGCAGCTTAATGGGGTTAAACACCATATATTTT	CASSLMGLNTIYF	.	TRBV11-2	.	TRBJ1-3
TGTGCCAGCGGGCAGCTCTCCTACAATGAGCAGTTCTTC	CASGQLSYNEQFF	.	TRBV6-1	few	TRBJ2-1
TGTGCCAGCAGCCCGCCACCCTGGGGGCGGGGTGCTAGCGAGCAGTACTTC	CASSPPPWGRGASEQYF	.	TRBV7-6	.	TRBJ2-7
TGTGCCAGCAGCTTAGGACTAGCGGATTACAATGAGCAGTTCTTC	CASSLGLADYNEQFF	TRBD2	TRBV7-9	few	TRBJ2-1
TGCAGTGCTAGAACCGGGACTAGCGCTTACAATGAGCAGTTCTTC	CSARTGTSAYNEQFF	TRBD2	TRBV20-1	.	TRBJ2-1
TGTGCCAGTAGACCCAGGGTAGGCAATCAGCCCCAGCATTTT	CASRPRVGNQPQHF	.	TRBV19	few	TRBJ1-5
TGTGCTACGGGCTTTAGTCAGCCCCAGCATTTT	CATGFSQPQHF	.	TRBV7-9	many	TRBJ1-5
TGTGCCAGCAATCCGCGGGAGGGCCCCTACAATGAGCAGTTCTTC	CASNPREGPYNEQFF	TRBD2	TRBV7-9	many	TRBJ2-1
TGTGCCAGCAGCTTAAGAAGGGGGGAGCATGGCTACACCTTC	CASSLRRGEHGYTF	.	TRBV11-2	many	TRBJ1-2